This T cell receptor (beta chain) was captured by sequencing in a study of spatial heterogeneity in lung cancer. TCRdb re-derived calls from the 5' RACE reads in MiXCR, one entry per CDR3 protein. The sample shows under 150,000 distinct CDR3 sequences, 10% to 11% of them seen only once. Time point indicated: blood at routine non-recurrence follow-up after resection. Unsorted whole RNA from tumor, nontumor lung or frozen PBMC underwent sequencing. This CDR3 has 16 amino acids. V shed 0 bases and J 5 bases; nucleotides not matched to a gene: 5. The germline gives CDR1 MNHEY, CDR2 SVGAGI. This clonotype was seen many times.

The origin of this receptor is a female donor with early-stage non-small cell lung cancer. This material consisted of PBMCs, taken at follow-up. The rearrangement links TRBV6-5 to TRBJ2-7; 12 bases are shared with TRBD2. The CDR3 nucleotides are TGTGCCAGCAGTTACTCCTGGCTAGCGGGAGGGCACGAGCAGTACTTC. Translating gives CASSYSWLAGGHEQYF.